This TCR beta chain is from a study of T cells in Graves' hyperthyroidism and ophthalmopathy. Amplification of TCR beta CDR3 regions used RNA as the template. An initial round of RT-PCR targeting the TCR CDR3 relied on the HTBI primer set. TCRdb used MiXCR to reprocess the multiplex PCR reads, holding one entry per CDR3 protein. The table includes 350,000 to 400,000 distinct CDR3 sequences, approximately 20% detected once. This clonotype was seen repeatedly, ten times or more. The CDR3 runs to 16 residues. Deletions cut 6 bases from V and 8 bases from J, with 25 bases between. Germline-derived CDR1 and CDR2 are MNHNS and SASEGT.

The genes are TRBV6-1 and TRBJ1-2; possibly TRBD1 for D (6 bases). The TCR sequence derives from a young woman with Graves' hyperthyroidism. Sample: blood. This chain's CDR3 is CASRRTDGTRRRGYTF. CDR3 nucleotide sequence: TGTGCCAGCAGAAGAACGGACGGGACACGCCGACGCGGCTACACCTTC.